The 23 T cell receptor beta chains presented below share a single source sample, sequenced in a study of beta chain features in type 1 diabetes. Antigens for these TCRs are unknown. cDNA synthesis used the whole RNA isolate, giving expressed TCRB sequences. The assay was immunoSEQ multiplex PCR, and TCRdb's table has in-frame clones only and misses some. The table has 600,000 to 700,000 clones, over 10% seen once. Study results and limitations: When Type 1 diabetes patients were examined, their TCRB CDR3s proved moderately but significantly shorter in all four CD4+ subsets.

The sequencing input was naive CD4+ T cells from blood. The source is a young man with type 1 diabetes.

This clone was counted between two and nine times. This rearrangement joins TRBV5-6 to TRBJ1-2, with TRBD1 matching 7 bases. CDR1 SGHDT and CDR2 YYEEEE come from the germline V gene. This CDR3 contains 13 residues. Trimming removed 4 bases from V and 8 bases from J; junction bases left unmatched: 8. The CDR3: CASSNTDRSGYTF. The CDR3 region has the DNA TGTGCCAGCAGCAATACGGACAGGTCCGGCTACACCTTC.

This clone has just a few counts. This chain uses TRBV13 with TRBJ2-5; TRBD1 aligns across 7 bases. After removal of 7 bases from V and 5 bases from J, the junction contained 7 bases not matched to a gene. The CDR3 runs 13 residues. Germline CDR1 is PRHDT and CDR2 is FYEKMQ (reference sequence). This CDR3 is CASKRGLGETQYF. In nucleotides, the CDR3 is TGTGCCAGCAAAAGGGGGCTCGGGGAGACCCAGTACTTC.

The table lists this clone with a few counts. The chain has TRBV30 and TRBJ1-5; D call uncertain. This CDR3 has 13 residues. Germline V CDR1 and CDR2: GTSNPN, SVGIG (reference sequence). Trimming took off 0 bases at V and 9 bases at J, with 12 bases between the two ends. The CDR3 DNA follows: TGTGCCTGGAGTGTTAACCGTGAACGGCCCCAGCATTTT. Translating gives CAWSVNRERPQHF.

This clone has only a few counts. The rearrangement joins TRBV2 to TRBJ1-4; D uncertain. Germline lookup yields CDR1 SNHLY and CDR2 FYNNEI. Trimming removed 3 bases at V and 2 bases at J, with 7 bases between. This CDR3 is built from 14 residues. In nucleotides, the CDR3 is TGTGCCAGCAGTGACAGGATCACTAATGAAAAACTGTTTTTT. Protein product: CASSDRITNEKLFF.

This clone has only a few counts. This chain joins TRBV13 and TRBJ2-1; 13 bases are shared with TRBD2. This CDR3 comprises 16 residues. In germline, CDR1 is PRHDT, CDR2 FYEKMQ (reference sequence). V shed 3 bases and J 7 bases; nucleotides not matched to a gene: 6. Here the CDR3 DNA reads TGTGCCAGCAGCTTCACCGGACTAGCGGGGGCGAATGAGCAGTTCTTC. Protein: CASSFTGLAGANEQFF.

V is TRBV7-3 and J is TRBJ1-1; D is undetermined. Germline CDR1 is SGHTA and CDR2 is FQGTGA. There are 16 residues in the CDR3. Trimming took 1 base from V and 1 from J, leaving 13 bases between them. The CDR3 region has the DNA TGTGCCAGCAGCTTAAGAAACCTGGACGGGAACACTGAAGCTTTCTTT. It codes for CASSLRNLDGNTEAFF.

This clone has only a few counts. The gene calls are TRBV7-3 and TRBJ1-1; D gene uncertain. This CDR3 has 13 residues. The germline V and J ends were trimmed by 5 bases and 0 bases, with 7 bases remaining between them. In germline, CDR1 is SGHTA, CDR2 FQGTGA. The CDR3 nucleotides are TGTGCCAGCAGCGCAACGATGAACACTGAAGCTTTCTTT. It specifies CASSATMNTEAFF.

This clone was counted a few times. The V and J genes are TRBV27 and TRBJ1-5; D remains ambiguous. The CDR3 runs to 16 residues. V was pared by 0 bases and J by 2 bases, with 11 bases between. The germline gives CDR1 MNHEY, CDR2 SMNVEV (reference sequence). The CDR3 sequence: CASSLSVPVRNQPQHF. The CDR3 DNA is TGTGCCAGCAGTTTATCGGTACCGGTACGCAATCAGCCCCAGCATTTT.

DNA of the CDR3: TGTGCCAGCAGCTTACTTAGCTCTGGAAACACCATATATTTT. Translated, it gives CASSLLSSGNTIYF. The chain couples TRBV7-2 to TRBJ1-3, with unresolved D. The CDR3 is 14 amino acids. V was clipped by 2 bases and J by 0 bases, with 5 bases between them. Germline V gene data show CDR1 as SGHTA and CDR2 as FQGNSA.

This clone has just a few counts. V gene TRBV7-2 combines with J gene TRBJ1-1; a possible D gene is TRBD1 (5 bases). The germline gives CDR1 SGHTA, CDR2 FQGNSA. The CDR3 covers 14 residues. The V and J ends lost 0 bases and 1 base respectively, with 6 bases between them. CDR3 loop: CASSLAGTNTEAFF. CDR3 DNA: TGTGCCAGCAGCTTAGCGGGGACGAACACTGAAGCTTTCTTT.

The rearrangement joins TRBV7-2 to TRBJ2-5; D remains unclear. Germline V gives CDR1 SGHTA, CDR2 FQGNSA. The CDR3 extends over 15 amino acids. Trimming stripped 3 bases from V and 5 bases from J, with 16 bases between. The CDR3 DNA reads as TGTGCCAGCAGCTTGACTGTGGCGTCCTGGGAGACCCAGTACTTC. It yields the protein CASSLTVASWETQYF.

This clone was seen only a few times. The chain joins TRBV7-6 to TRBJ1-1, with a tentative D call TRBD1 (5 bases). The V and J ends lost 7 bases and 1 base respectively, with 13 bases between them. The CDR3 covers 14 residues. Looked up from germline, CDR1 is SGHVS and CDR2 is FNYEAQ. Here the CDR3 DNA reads TGTGCCAGCACCCATGGGGGGAGGAACACTGAAGCTTTCTTT. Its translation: CASTHGGRNTEAFF.

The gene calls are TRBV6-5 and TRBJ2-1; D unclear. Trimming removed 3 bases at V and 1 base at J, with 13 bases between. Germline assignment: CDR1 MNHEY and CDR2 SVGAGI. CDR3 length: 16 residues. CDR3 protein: CASSYSGTPSYNEQFF. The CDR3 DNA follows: TGTGCCAGCAGTTATTCTGGTACCCCTTCCTACAATGAGCAGTTCTTC.

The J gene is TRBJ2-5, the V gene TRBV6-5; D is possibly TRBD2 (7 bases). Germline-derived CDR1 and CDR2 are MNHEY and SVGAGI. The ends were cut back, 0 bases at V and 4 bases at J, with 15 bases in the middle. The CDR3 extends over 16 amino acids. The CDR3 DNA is TGTGCCAGCAGTTACTCCGAGGGGGGGCGCGGAGAGACCCAGTACTTC. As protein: CASSYSEGGRGETQYF.

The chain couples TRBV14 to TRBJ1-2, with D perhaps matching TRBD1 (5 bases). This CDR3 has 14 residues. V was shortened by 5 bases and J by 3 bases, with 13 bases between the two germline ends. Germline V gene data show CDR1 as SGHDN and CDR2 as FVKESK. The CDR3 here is CASSNQGGHYGYTF. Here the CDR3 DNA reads TGTGCCAGCAGCAATCAGGGAGGTCACTATGGCTACACCTTC. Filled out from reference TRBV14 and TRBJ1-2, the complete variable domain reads EAGVTQFPSHSVIEKGQTVTLRCDPISGHDNLYWYRRVMGKEIKFLLHFVKESKQDESGMPNNRFLAERTGGTYSTLKVQPAELEDSGVYFCASSNQGGHYGYTFGSGTRLTVV.

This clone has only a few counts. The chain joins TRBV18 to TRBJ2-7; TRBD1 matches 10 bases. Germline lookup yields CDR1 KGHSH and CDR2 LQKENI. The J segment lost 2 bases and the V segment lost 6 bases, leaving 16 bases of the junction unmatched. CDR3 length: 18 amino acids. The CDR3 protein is CASSPRTRGTGATYEQYF. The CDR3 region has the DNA TGTGCCAGCTCCCCTAGGACGAGGGGGACAGGGGCTACCTACGAGCAGTACTTC. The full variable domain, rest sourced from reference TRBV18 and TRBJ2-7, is NAGVMQNPRHLVRRRGQEARLRCSPMKGHSHVYWYRQLPEEGLKFMVYLQKENIIDESGMPKERFSAEFPKEGPSILRIQQVVRGDSAAYFCASSPRTRGTGATYEQYFGPGTRLTVT.

The CDR3 DNA sequence: TGTGCCAGCAGCGGAGTTCGACAGGGCGTCTTCACAGATACGCAGTATTTT. It is translated as CASSGVRQGVFTDTQYF. The V gene is TRBV9, the J gene TRBJ2-3; 7 bases map to TRBD1. The germline CDR1 and CDR2 sequences are SGDLS and YYNGEE. The CDR3 extends over 17 amino acids. After removal of 3 bases from V and 2 bases from J, the junction contained 12 bases not matched to a gene. Together with reference TRBV9 and TRBJ2-3, the CDR3 gives the full variable domain: DSGVTQTPKHLITATGQRVTLRCSPRSGDLSVYWYQQSLDQGLQFLIQYYNGEERAKGNILERFSAQQFPDLHSELNLSSLELGDSALYFCASSGVRQGVFTDTQYFGPGTRLTVL.

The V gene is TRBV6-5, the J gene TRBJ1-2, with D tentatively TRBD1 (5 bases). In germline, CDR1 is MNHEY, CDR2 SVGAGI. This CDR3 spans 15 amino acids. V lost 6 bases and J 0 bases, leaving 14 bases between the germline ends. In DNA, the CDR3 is TGTGCCAGCAGCCAACCCGGGACTGCTAACTATGGCTACACCTTC. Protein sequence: CASSQPGTANYGYTF.

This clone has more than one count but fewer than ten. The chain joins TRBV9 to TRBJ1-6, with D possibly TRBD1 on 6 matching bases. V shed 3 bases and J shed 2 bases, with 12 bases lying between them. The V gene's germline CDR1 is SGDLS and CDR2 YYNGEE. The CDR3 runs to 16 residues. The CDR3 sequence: CASSAQGDTYNSPLHF. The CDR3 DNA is TGTGCCAGCAGCGCCCAAGGGGACACCTATAATTCACCCCTCCACTTT.

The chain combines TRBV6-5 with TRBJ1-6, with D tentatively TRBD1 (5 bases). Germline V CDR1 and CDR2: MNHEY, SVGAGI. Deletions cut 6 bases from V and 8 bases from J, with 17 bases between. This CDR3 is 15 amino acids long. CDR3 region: CASRAGTLEDSPLHF. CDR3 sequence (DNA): TGTGCCAGCAGAGCCGGGACGCTAGAGGATTCACCCCTCCACTTT.

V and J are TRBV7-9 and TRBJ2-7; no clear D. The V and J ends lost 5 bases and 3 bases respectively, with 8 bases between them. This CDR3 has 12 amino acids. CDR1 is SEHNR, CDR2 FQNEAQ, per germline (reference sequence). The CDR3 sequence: CASSRGDYEQYF. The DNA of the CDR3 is TGTGCCAGCAGCCGTGGGGACTACGAGCAGTACTTC.

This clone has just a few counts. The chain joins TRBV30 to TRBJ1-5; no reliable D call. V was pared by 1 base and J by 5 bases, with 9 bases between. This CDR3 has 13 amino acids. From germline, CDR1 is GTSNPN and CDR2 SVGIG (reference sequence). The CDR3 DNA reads TGTGCCTGGAGTGGGAACGGAGATCAGCCCCAGCATTTT. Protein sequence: CAWSGNGDQPQHF.

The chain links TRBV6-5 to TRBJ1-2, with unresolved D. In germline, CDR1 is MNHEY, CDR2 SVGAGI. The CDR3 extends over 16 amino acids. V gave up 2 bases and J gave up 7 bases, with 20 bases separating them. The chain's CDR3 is CASSYHHRGDPVGYTF. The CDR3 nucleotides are TGTGCCAGCAGTTACCACCATCGTGGGGATCCGGTTGGCTACACCTTC.